The rows below give T cell receptor beta chains drawn from one sample of a study of regulatory T cells. Sequencing used immunoSEQ multiplex PCR; TCRdb keeps in-frame clones, though not all of them. The sample comprises about 6,100 clones, 70% to 85% of which are singletons, and under 35% rests with the top ten. Sequencing was done on a sample of CD8+ T cells sorted from blood. The receptors stem from a child under 18 with CD3G deficiency. Both conserved end residues are part of each CDR3. The D gene is left open where the match is weak. A clone size is listed for some rows: how often the clone was seen (once, few, many), or a class if it is expanded.

d_gene: .
j_gene: TRBJ1-2
abundance: .
v_gene: TRBV28
CDR3aa: CASSLSGAANYGYTF
CDR3nt: TGTGCCAGCAGTTTGAGCGGGGCAGCCAACTATGGCTACACCTTC

d_gene: TRBD2
j_gene: TRBJ2-1
abundance: .
v_gene: TRBV5-1
CDR3aa: CASSATSGRLYNEQFF
CDR3nt: TGCGCCAGCAGCGCGACTAGCGGGAGACTCTACAATGAGCAGTTCTTC

d_gene: .
j_gene: TRBJ1-1
abundance: medium-sized
v_gene: TRBV6-1
CDR3aa: CASRRGYTEAFF
CDR3nt: TGTGCCAGCAGGAGGGGGTACACTGAAGCTTTCTTT

d_gene: TRBD1
j_gene: TRBJ2-7
abundance: .
v_gene: TRBV11-2
CDR3aa: CASSAPLDRGGEQYF
CDR3nt: TGTGCCAGCAGCGCACCATTGGACAGGGGCGGGGAGCAGTACTTC

d_gene: TRBD1
j_gene: TRBJ2-1
abundance: .
v_gene: TRBV19
CDR3aa: CASSIDGGQGQFF
CDR3nt: TGTGCCAGTAGTATAGACGGGGGACAGGGGCAATTCTTC

d_gene: .
j_gene: TRBJ2-7
abundance: .
v_gene: TRBV6-1
CDR3aa: CASSETRPPYEQYF
CDR3nt: TGTGCCAGCAGTGAGACAAGGCCCCCCTACGAGCAGTACTTC

d_gene: .
j_gene: TRBJ1-1
abundance: .
v_gene: TRBV28
CDR3aa: CASSLYGRANTEAFF
CDR3nt: TGTGCCAGCAGTTTATATGGTCGGGCGAACACTGAAGCTTTCTTT

d_gene: .
j_gene: TRBJ2-1
abundance: .
v_gene: TRBV18
CDR3aa: CASSPAIRNNEQFF
CDR3nt: TGTGCCAGCTCACCAGCCATCAGGAACAATGAGCAGTTCTTC

d_gene: TRBD1
j_gene: TRBJ1-1
abundance: .
v_gene: TRBV28
CDR3aa: CASSLGQGVATEAFF
CDR3nt: TGTGCCAGCAGCCTGGGACAGGGAGTAGCCACTGAAGCTTTCTTT

d_gene: .
j_gene: TRBJ2-1
abundance: few
v_gene: TRBV11-2
CDR3aa: CASSSLSYEQFF
CDR3nt: TGTGCCAGCAGCTCTTTGAGCTATGAGCAGTTCTTC

d_gene: .
j_gene: TRBJ2-1
abundance: few
v_gene: TRBV7-9
CDR3aa: CASSLTQRGNEQFF
CDR3nt: TGTGCCAGCAGCTTAACGCAACGGGGCAATGAGCAGTTCTTC

d_gene: TRBD1
j_gene: TRBJ1-1
abundance: .
v_gene: TRBV19
CDR3aa: CASRATGSAEAFF
CDR3nt: TGTGCCAGTAGGGCGACAGGGTCGGCGGAAGCTTTCTTT

d_gene: TRBD1
j_gene: TRBJ1-2
abundance: .
v_gene: TRBV28
CDR3aa: CASSKGQGTAGYTF
CDR3nt: TGTGCCAGCAGCAAGGGACAGGGAACGGCTGGCTACACCTTC

d_gene: TRBD1
j_gene: TRBJ2-7
abundance: .
v_gene: TRBV7-9
CDR3aa: CASSPGTGPSYEQYF
CDR3nt: TGTGCCAGCAGCCCCGGGACAGGTCCCTCCTACGAGCAGTACTTC

d_gene: .
j_gene: TRBJ2-3
abundance: .
v_gene: TRBV28
CDR3aa: CASSLGRRTDTQYF
CDR3nt: TGTGCCAGCAGTTTAGGACGTCGCACAGATACGCAGTATTTT

d_gene: TRBD1
j_gene: TRBJ1-1
abundance: .
v_gene: TRBV19
CDR3aa: CASSMGTANTEAFF
CDR3nt: TGTGCCAGTAGTATGGGGACAGCCAACACTGAAGCTTTCTTT

d_gene: .
j_gene: TRBJ1-2
abundance: .
v_gene: TRBV19
CDR3aa: CASSHNTNYGYTF
CDR3nt: TGTGCCAGTAGCCATAATACCAACTATGGCTACACCTTC

d_gene: TRBD2
j_gene: TRBJ2-1
abundance: .
v_gene: TRBV7-9
CDR3aa: CASSSTSGRAGEQFF
CDR3nt: TGTGCCAGCAGCTCCACTAGCGGGAGGGCCGGTGAGCAGTTCTTC

d_gene: TRBD2
j_gene: TRBJ2-3
abundance: .
v_gene: TRBV28
CDR3aa: CASSFLAGTDTQYF
CDR3nt: TGTGCCAGCAGCTTCCTAGCGGGCACAGATACGCAGTATTTT

d_gene: .
j_gene: TRBJ2-5
abundance: .
v_gene: TRBV7-9
CDR3aa: CASSNPRDFQETQYF
CDR3nt: TGTGCCAGCAGCAACCCCCGGGACTTTCAAGAGACCCAGTACTTC